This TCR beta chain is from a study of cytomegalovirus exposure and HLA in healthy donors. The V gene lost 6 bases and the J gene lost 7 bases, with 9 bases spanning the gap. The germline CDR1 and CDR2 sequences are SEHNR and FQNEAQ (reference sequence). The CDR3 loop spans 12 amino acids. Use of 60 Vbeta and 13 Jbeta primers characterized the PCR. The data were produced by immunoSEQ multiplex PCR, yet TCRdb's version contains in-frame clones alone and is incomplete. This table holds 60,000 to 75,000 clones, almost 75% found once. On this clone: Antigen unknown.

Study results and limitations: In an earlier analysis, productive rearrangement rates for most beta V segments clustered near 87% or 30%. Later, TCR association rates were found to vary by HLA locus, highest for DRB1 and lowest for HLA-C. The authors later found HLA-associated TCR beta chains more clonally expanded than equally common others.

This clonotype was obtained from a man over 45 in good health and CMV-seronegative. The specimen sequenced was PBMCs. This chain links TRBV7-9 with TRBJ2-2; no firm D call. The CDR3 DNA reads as TGTGCCAGCAGGTTTACCGGCGGGGAGCTGTTTTTT. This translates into CASRFTGGELFF.